This record covers a single T cell receptor beta chain. This entry comes from a study of beta chain features in type 1 diabetes. All of the isolated RNA was reverse transcribed, so expressed TCRB transcripts were sequenced. The method was immunoSEQ multiplex PCR; TCRdb's version includes in-frame clones alone and lacks a portion of them. The sample shows several thousand clones, around 82% of them seen only once. This CDR3 has 16 residues. Looked up from germline, CDR1 is ENHRY and CDR2 is SYGVKD. V was clipped by 2 bases and J by 0 bases; unmatched bases: 4. Sequenced input: Tregs from blood. The V call is TRBV10-3, the J call TRBJ2-3; 8 bases are a match to TRBD2. This receptor was identified in a woman aged 18-29 years in good health. In DNA, the CDR3 is TGTGCCATCAGTGAGCCAGCGGGAGTTAGCACAGATACGCAGTATTTT. It is translated as CAISEPAGVSTDTQYF.